These 31 T cell receptor beta chains share one sample of origin, sequenced in a study of T cells after yellow fever vaccination. TCRdb ran MiXCR on the 5' RACE reads and lists one entry per CDR3 protein. Of 20,000 to 25,000 distinct CDR3 sequences detected, roughly 5% appear once; the ten largest clones hold around 18%. Sequenced material: PBMCs, either bulk or a sorted T-cell subset (CD4+, CD8+, memory, or dextramer-sorted; not recorded which), taken roughly 47 days after the first yellow fever vaccination. These receptors were taken from a man between 18 and 29 years old who received the YFV17D yellow fever vaccine.

This clonotype appeared a few times. The gene calls are TRBV5-6 and TRBJ2-5; 9 bases align to TRBD1. Germline CDR1 and CDR2: SGHDT and YYEEEE. The CDR3 has 14 amino acids. The J segment lost 7 bases and the V segment lost 0 bases, leaving 4 bases of the junction unmatched. In DNA form, the CDR3 reads TGTGCCAGCAGCTTGGAGGCGACAGGGGGGACCCAGTACTTC. The encoded protein is CASSLEATGGTQYF.

This clonotype was seen at least ten times. The J gene is TRBJ2-1, the V gene TRBV29-1, with D uncertain. Germline CDR1 is SQVTM and CDR2 is ANQGSEA. Trimming stripped 5 bases from V and 0 bases from J, with 11 bases between. The CDR3 contains 14 residues. The CDR3 coding sequence is TGCAGCGTTACCACTCCTGTCTCCTACAATGAGCAGTTCTTC. Protein product: CSVTTPVSYNEQFF.

This clonotype was counted at least ten times. This chain links TRBV4-3 with TRBJ2-1; 8 positions match TRBD2. V dropped 3 bases and J dropped 7; count of bases not matched to a gene: 8. This CDR3 is 15 amino acids long. Germline V lookup: CDR1 LGHNA, CDR2 YSLEER. DNA of the CDR3: TGCGCCAGCAGCCAGCCCAGCGGGGGTAGGAATGAGCAGTTCTTC. Its translation is CASSQPSGGRNEQFF.

This clonotype was recorded at least ten times. The gene calls are TRBV4-2 and TRBJ1-5, with D possibly matching TRBD1 (5 bases). This CDR3 is built from 16 residues. Germline CDR1 LGHNA, CDR2 YNFKEQ. The V and J ends lost 4 bases and 6 bases respectively, with 19 bases between them. The CDR3 spells CASSLAFQGSGQPQHF. CDR3 bases: TGTGCCAGCAGCCTGGCTTTCCAGGGATCAGGTCAGCCCCAGCATTTT.

The chain recombines TRBV25-1 with TRBJ1-5, with D possibly matching TRBD1 (5 bases). CDR1 and CDR2 from the germline V gene are MGHDK and SYGVNS. The CDR3 has 13 residues. V lost 9 bases to trimming and J lost 11 bases, with 20 bases between them. The CDR3 DNA reads as TGTGCCAGGAGCTCGGGGCTTTTAGGGGCCCAGCATTTT. Amino acids: CARSSGLLGAQHF.

Details on this clonotype: A much larger clonotype is one base distant, so this may be a read error. The rearrangement links TRBV20-1 to TRBJ2-1, with TRBD2 matching 8 bases. V dropped 4 bases and J dropped 9; count of bases not matched to a gene: 17. Germline V gene lookup returns CDR1 DFQATT and CDR2 SNEGSKA (reference sequence). This CDR3 is 16 amino acids long. The CDR3 nucleotides read TGCAGTGCTATAAGCTCCGGGGGGGCCTATCCCATTGAGCAGTTCTTC. Protein product: CSAISSGGAYPIEQFF.

This clonotype is medium-sized in the sample. V usage is TRBV5-1 and J usage is TRBJ2-7; tentatively, D is TRBD1 or TRBD2 (5 bases each). The CDR3 loop spans 17 amino acids. Germline V lookup: CDR1 SGHRS, CDR2 YFSETQ. The V end was cut by 0 bases, the J end by 7 bases, with 23 bases between. Here the CDR3 reads CASSLGQLGDVVGEQYV. In DNA, the CDR3 is TGCGCCAGCAGCTTGGGGCAGCTGGGGGACGTCGTTGGGGAGCAGTACGTC.

This clonotype ranks as medium-sized. The chain combines TRBV19 with TRBJ2-2, with a tentative D call TRBD2 (5 bases). Germline lookup yields CDR1 LNHDA and CDR2 SQIVND (reference sequence). The V end lost 3 bases, the J end lost 5 bases, and 10 bases lay between the germline ends. The length of the CDR3 is 14 residues. Here the CDR3 reads CASSISVLTGELFF. In nucleotides, the CDR3 is TGTGCCAGTAGTATTAGCGTCTTGACCGGGGAGCTGTTTTTT.

This clonotype was detected many times. This chain links TRBV9 with TRBJ1-1, with D unclear. The CDR3 is 13 amino acids. Germline V gene data show CDR1 as SGDLS and CDR2 as YYNGEE. The ends were cut back, 0 bases at V and 7 bases at J, with 10 bases in the middle. CDR3 sequence: CASSVGLKGEAFF. The CDR3 coding sequence is TGTGCCAGCAGCGTAGGACTGAAGGGTGAAGCTTTCTTT.

This clonotype has ten or more counts. The gene calls are TRBV7-8 and TRBJ2-3, with 7 bases lining up with TRBD1. The germline V gene encodes CDR1 SGHVS and CDR2 FQNEAQ. The CDR3 is made up of 14 amino acids. The V gene end was trimmed by 2 bases and the J gene end by 4 bases; junction bases not matched to a gene: 3. The CDR3 nucleotides read TGTGCCAGCAGCTTATCAACAGGGGCAGATACGCAGTATTTT. Protein sequence: CASSLSTGADTQYF.

Ten or more counts support this clonotype. The CDR3 spells CASSRLLGGTSNEQFF. CDR3 sequence (DNA): TGCGCCAGCAGCCGACTATTAGGGGGGACTAGCAATGAGCAGTTCTTC. The chain couples TRBV4-3 to TRBJ2-1; 8 bases line up with TRBD2. The germline V gene has CDR1 LGHNA and CDR2 YSLEER. The CDR3 length is 16 residues. Losses at the gene ends were 4 bases for V and 6 bases for J; bases not matched to a gene: 11.

Ten or more counts support this clonotype. The gene calls are TRBV7-2 and TRBJ2-3, with 9 positions matching TRBD2. Germline V gene data show CDR1 as SGHTA and CDR2 as FQGNSA. This CDR3 is built from 18 residues. Trimming removed 3 bases from V and 1 base from J; junction bases left unmatched: 11. CDR3 DNA: TGTGCCAGCAGCTTTCCCGGCGGGCTAGCGGGGCGCACAGATACGCAGTATTTT. This sequence encodes CASSFPGGLAGRTDTQYF. Together with reference TRBV7-2 and TRBJ2-3, the CDR3 gives the full variable domain: GAGVSQSPSNKVTEKGKDVELRCDPISGHTALYWYRQSLGQGLEFLIYFQGNSAPDKSGLPSDRFSAERTGGSVSTLTIQRTQQEDSAVYLCASSFPGGLAGRTDTQYFGPGTRLTVL.

This clonotype was seen ten or more times. The chain employs TRBV30 and TRBJ2-3, with D perhaps matching TRBD2 (5 bases). This CDR3 contains 12 residues. Trimming removed 7 bases from V and 6 bases from J, with 14 bases in between. Germline V lookup: CDR1 GTSNPN, CDR2 SVGIG (reference sequence). CDR3 in amino acids: CALLRGVDTQYF. Here the CDR3 DNA reads TGTGCCTTACTCCGGGGAGTGGATACGCAGTATTTT.

In its sample, this clonotype was seen many times. This chain uses TRBV29-1 with TRBJ2-5; D is possibly TRBD1 (5 bases). Per the germline V gene, CDR1 is SQVTM and CDR2 is ANQGSEA. Trimming shortened V by 3 bases and J by 4 bases, and 18 bases separated the two germline ends. CDR3 length equals 15 residues. DNA for the CDR3: TGCAGCGTTGAGCAGGGCCCCTTATGGGGAGAGACCCAGTACTTC. The encoded protein is CSVEQGPLWGETQYF. The variable domain in full, completed from reference TRBV29-1 and TRBJ2-5, reads SAVISQKPSRDICQRGTSLTIQCQVDSQVTMMFWYRQQPGQSLTLIATANQGSEATYESGFVIDKFPISRPNLTFSTLTVSNMSPEDSSIYLCSVEQGPLWGETQYFGPGTRLLVL.

This clonotype was picked up many times. The chain recombines TRBV7-9 with TRBJ2-2, with 8 positions matching TRBD1. The CDR3 runs 14 residues. The V segment lost 5 bases and the J segment 5 bases; nucleotides outside the gene matches: 4. Germline V gene data show CDR1 as SEHNR and CDR2 as FQNEAQ (reference sequence). CDR3 region: CASSTGQETGELFF. CDR3 nucleotide sequence: TGTGCCAGCAGCACGGGACAGGAAACCGGGGAGCTGTTTTTT.

This clonotype was detected ten times or more. The genes are TRBV12-3 or TRBV12-4 and TRBJ1-2; D gene ambiguous. CDR3 length equals 15 residues. V lost 2 bases to trimming and J lost 4 bases, with 14 bases between them. In nucleotides, the CDR3 is TGTGCCAGCAGTTTACTTCGGGGATTGAGCTATGGCTACACCTTC. Protein: CASSLLRGLSYGYTF.

This clonotype appeared many times. This chain links TRBV4-3 with TRBJ1-2; D gene unclear. The CDR3 contains 15 residues. Trimming took off 0 bases at V and 1 base at J, with 9 bases between the two ends. Germline values: CDR1 LGHNA, CDR2 YSLEER. CDR3 region: CASSQDLLDNYGYTF. As DNA, the CDR3 is TGCGCCAGCAGCCAAGATCTCCTCGATAACTATGGCTACACCTTC.

At least ten counts were recorded for this clonotype. The chain is built from TRBV20-1 and TRBJ1-1; D gene uncertain. In germline, CDR1 is DFQATT, CDR2 SNEGSKA (reference sequence). V was shortened by 1 base and J by 1 base, with 4 bases between the two germline ends. The CDR3 loop spans 12 amino acids. The CDR3 here is CSARGQNTEAFF. The CDR3 DNA reads as TGCAGTGCTAGAGGACAGAACACTGAAGCTTTCTTT.

In this sample, this clonotype turned up many times. This chain links TRBV7-3 with TRBJ1-5; 10 nucleotides agree with TRBD1. The germline gives CDR1 SGHTA, CDR2 FQGTGA. V dropped 3 bases and J dropped 7; count of bases not matched to a gene: 0. The CDR3 is 13 residues long. The CDR3 is CASSLTGGQPQHF. As DNA, the CDR3 is TGTGCCAGCAGCTTGACAGGGGGCCAGCCCCAGCATTTT.

This clonotype has at least ten counts. The chain carries TRBV5-5 and TRBJ1-5, with D unclear. Trimming shortened V by 2 bases and J by 1 base, and 7 bases separated the two germline ends. Germline V gene sequence: CDR1 SGHKS, CDR2 YYEKEE (reference sequence). The CDR3 is made up of 14 amino acids. The CDR3 reads CASSFLESNQPQHF. The CDR3 coding sequence is TGTGCCAGCAGCTTTTTAGAGAGCAATCAGCCCCAGCATTTT.

This clonotype was detected many times. This chain uses TRBV6-2 or TRBV6-3 with TRBJ2-1, with 9 bases identical to TRBD2. The V gene end was trimmed by 2 bases and the J gene end by 7 bases; junction bases not matched to a gene: 6. Germline loops: CDR1 MNHEY, CDR2 SVGEGT. This CDR3 comprises 15 residues. This chain's CDR3 is CASSYTGSGGNEQFF. CDR3 coding DNA: TGTGCCAGCAGTTACACCGGTAGCGGGGGTAATGAGCAGTTCTTC.

This clonotype was picked up many times. The V gene is TRBV20-1, the J gene TRBJ1-5; 7 nucleotides line up with TRBD1. The CDR3 runs to 14 residues. V lost 6 bases to trimming and J lost 7 bases; unmatched junction nucleotides: 12. Germline loops: CDR1 DFQATT, CDR2 SNEGSKA (reference sequence). This CDR3 is CSAATTGFSQPQHF. CDR3 coding DNA: TGCAGTGCAGCCACGACAGGGTTTTCGCAGCCCCAGCATTTT.

This clonotype appeared many times. The rearrangement joins TRBV7-9 to TRBJ2-3; 12 bases are shared with TRBD2. V shed 4 bases, J shed 7 bases, and the junction held 6 bases outside the gene matches. The CDR3 loop spans 15 amino acids. The V gene's germline CDR1 is SEHNR and CDR2 FQNEAQ (reference sequence). CDR3 coding DNA: TGTGCCAGCAGCTCGAGACTAGCGGGGGTAAATACGCAGTATTTT. Its translation is CASSSRLAGVNTQYF.

As regards this clonotype: Given a much more abundant clone one base away, this may be a read error. CDR3 protein: CAIRSGRSYEQYV. The CDR3 DNA reads as TGTGCCATCAGGTCGGGGCGCTCCTACGAGCAGTACGTC. The rearrangement uses TRBV10-3 and TRBJ2-7; either TRBD1 or TRBD2 may fit D (5 bases each). Germline V gene lookup returns CDR1 ENHRY and CDR2 SYGVKD. This CDR3 has 13 amino acids. The V end lost 6 bases, the J end lost 0 bases, and 9 bases lay between the germline ends.

This clonotype is categorized as medium-sized (0.01 to 0.1%). The chain has TRBV27 and TRBJ2-1, with a tentative D call TRBD1 (6 bases). The CDR3 totals 14 residues. Germline CDR1 is MNHEY and CDR2 is SMNVEV (reference sequence). V lost 5 bases and J 6 bases, leaving 14 bases between the germline ends. The CDR3: CASSQGSRVNEQFF. CDR3 coding DNA: TGTGCCAGCAGTCAGGGGAGTAGAGTCAATGAGCAGTTCTTC.

In this sample, this clonotype turned up a few times. J is TRBJ2-3 and V is TRBV15, with 12 bases identical to TRBD2. V gave up 1 base and J gave up 6 bases; unmatched junction bases: 8. Per germline, CDR1 LNHNV and CDR2 YYDKDF (reference sequence). The CDR3 covers 17 residues. CDR3 residues: CATSRGGTSGRRDTQYF. The CDR3, as DNA: TGTGCCACCAGCAGAGGAGGCACTAGCGGGAGGAGGGATACGCAGTATTTT.

This clonotype was counted at least ten times. The chain recombines TRBV4-3 with TRBJ2-1, with D tentatively TRBD1 (5 bases). From germline, CDR1 is LGHNA and CDR2 YSLEER. The V gene lost 0 bases and the J gene lost 8 bases, with 8 bases spanning the gap. The CDR3 has 13 residues. The CDR3 protein is CASSQDAGYEQFF. The DNA of the CDR3 is TGCGCCAGCAGCCAAGATGCAGGGTATGAGCAGTTCTTC.

This clonotype was counted many times. The rearrangement links TRBV7-9 to TRBJ2-1; the D call may be TRBD1 or TRBD2 (6 bases each). The CDR3 is made up of 16 amino acids. Germline V gene data show CDR1 as SEHNR and CDR2 as FQNEAQ (reference sequence). Trimming shortened V by 1 base and J by 4 bases, and 14 bases separated the two germline ends. The CDR3 protein is CASSLVRGANYNEQFF. In DNA, the CDR3 is TGTGCCAGCAGCTTAGTAAGGGGGGCAAATTACAATGAGCAGTTCTTC. Supplemented by reference TRBV7-9 and TRBJ2-1, the full variable domain reads DTGVSQNPRHKITKRGQNVTFRCDPISEHNRLYWYRQTLGQGPEFLTYFQNEAQLEKSRLLSDRFSAERPKGSFSTLEIQRTEQGDSAMYLCASSLVRGANYNEQFFGPGTRLTVL.

As to this clonotype: A much more abundant neighbour one base away suggests this may be a read error. The chain employs TRBV15 and TRBJ2-5; D unclear. Trimming left V 1 base short and J 1 base short, with 4 bases between. Per the germline V gene, CDR1 is LNHNV and CDR2 is YYDKDF (reference sequence). The CDR3 is made up of 13 amino acids. The CDR3 DNA sequence: TGTGCCACCAGCAGAGGGAGCCAAGAGACCCAGTACTTC. Translation: CATSRGSQETQYF. The full variable domain, with the rest looked up from reference TRBV15 and TRBJ2-5, is DAMVIQNPRYQVTQFGKPVTLSCSQTLNHNVMYWYQQKSSQAPKLLFHYYDKDFNNEADTPDNFQSRRPNTSFCFLDIRSPGLGDTAMYLCATSRGSQETQYFGPGTRLLVL.

In this sample, this clonotype turned up many times. This chain joins TRBV30 and TRBJ1-2; 8 nucleotides agree with TRBD1. CDR1 and CDR2 (germline): GTSNPN, SVGIG (reference sequence). V trimming: 4 bases; J trimming: 7 bases; junction bases outside the gene matches: 8. The CDR3 spans 13 residues. CDR3 sequence (DNA): TGTGCCTGGAAAAGGGACAGGCCAGGTGGCTACACCTTC. This sequence encodes CAWKRDRPGGYTF.

Many counts were recorded for this clonotype. J is TRBJ2-5 and V is TRBV7-2, with D possibly being TRBD2 (5 bases). V was cut by 5 bases and J by 1 base, with 14 bases left in between. The CDR3 totals 15 residues. Germline V gene lookup returns CDR1 SGHTA and CDR2 FQGNSA. CDR3 sequence (DNA): TGTGCCAGCAGCGCCCGCGGGTGGGGCCAAGAGACCCAGTACTTC. Amino acids: CASSARGWGQETQYF.